Listed here are 6 T cell receptor beta chains from one sample, sequenced in a study of blood T cell repertoires in COVID-19. Assay used: immunoSEQ multiplex PCR; TCRdb lists only in-frame clones, some missing. The sample holds 150,000 to 200,000 clones, 81% seen once. Material for sequencing was peripheral blood. The origin of the receptors is a human donor in a cohort sampled during active COVID-19.

The chain recombines TRBV14 with TRBJ2-7, with TRBD2 identical over 9 bases. J lost 7 bases, V lost 1 base, and 14 bases had no gene match. Germline CDR1 reads SGHDN; CDR2 reads FVKESK. This CDR3 is built from 17 residues. CDR3 DNA sequence: TGTGCCAGCAGCCAAGCAGGGGGTCTAGCGGGGACCAGAGAGCAGTACTTC. Encoded protein: CASSQAGGLAGTREQYF.

This clone was counted a single time. This chain joins TRBV6-5 and TRBJ2-3; 9 bases match TRBD1. The CDR3 is 14 residues long. Losses at the gene ends were 6 bases for V and 4 bases for J; bases not matched to a gene: 5. Germline CDR1 MNHEY, CDR2 SVGAGI. The CDR3 protein is CASSLDRGADTQYF. In DNA form, the CDR3 reads TGTGCCAGCAGCCTGGACAGGGGTGCAGATACGCAGTATTTT.

This CDR3 is CASSFSDYGYTF. DNA of the CDR3: TGTGCCAGCAGTTTCTCTGACTATGGCTACACCTTC. This chain joins TRBV28 and TRBJ1-2; D gene uncertain. CDR3 size: 12 residues. The germline gives CDR1 MDHEN, CDR2 SYDVKM. Trimming removed 3 bases at V and 3 bases at J, with 5 bases between.

This clone has a single count. The rearrangement links TRBV5-4 to TRBJ1-2; 8 bases map to TRBD1. Germline-derived CDR1 and CDR2 are SGHNT and YYREEE (reference sequence). The CDR3 extends over 15 amino acids. Unmatched junction bases numbered 9, after V lost 2 bases and J lost 6 bases. The CDR3 region has the DNA TGTGCCAGCAGCTTCCTACCTACAGGGGGGGATGGCTACACCTTC. It codes for CASSFLPTGGDGYTF. Full variable domain (missing parts from reference TRBV5-4 and TRBJ1-2): ETGVTQSPTHLIKTRGQQVTLRCSSQSGHNTVSWYQQALGQGPQFIFQYYREEENGRGNFPPRFSGLQFPNYSSELNVNALELDDSALYLCASSFLPTGGDGYTFGSGTRLTVV.

The chain employs TRBV12-3 or TRBV12-4 and TRBJ2-3; tentatively, D is TRBD1 (6 bases). This CDR3 region has 12 residues. V was clipped by 8 bases and J by 2 bases, with 8 bases between them. For the CDR3, the DNA is TGTGCCAGCGCAGGGGACACAGATACGCAGTATTTT. As protein: CASAGDTDTQYF.

The chain combines TRBV7-9 with TRBJ1-2, with D tentatively TRBD1 (5 bases). Trimming took off 1 base at V and 6 bases at J, with 12 bases between the two ends. The CDR3 runs to 14 residues. The germline V gene encodes CDR1 SEHNR and CDR2 FQNEAQ (reference sequence). Written as DNA, the CDR3 is TGTGCCAGCAGCTTAGGCCAGGGTCAGGATGGCTACACCTTC. Residues: CASSLGQGQDGYTF.